The sequence of this T cell receptor beta chain was determined in a study of cytomegalovirus exposure and HLA in healthy donors. The V and J ends lost 4 bases and 6 bases respectively, with 14 bases between them. The CDR3 spans 13 residues. From germline, CDR1 is SGHDT and CDR2 YYEEEE. The PCR used 60 Vbeta and 13 Jbeta primers. Sequencing was performed with immunoSEQ multiplex PCR; in TCRdb, only in-frame clones are kept and a portion is missing. The sample consists of fewer than 250,000 clones, about 78% of them appearing once. The V gene is TRBV5-6, the J gene TRBJ2-7; weak D call: TRBD2 (6 bases). Sequencing was carried out using PBMCs. The TCR originated in a male donor in good health and CMV-seronegative. The CDR3 is CASSPGLRSEQYF. In nucleotides, the CDR3 is TGTGCCAGCAGCCCGGGACTCCGGAGCGAGCAGTACTTC.